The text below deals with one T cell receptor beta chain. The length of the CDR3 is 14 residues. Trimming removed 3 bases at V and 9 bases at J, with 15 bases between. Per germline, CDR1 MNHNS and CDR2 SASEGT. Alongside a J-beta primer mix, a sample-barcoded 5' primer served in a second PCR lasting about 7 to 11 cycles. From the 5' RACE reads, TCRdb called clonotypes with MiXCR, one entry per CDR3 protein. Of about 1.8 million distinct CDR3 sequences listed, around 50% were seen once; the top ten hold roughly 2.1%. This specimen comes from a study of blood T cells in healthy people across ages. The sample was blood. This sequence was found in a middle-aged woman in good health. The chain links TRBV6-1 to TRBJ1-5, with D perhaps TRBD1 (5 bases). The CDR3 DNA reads TGTGCCAGCAGTGACGCAGGGAGAATTGCGCCCCAGCATTTT. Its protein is CASSDAGRIAPQHF.